This T cell receptor beta chain was observed in a study of T cell changes during pregnancy in multiple sclerosis. TCRdb's copy holds only in-frame clones and misses some; the assay was immunoSEQ multiplex PCR. The sample contains about 20,000 clones, about nine tenths of which appear only once. The origin of this receptor is a female donor in good health, enrolled as a control in a pregnancy study. Sequencing was performed on CD8+ T cells from peripheral blood mononuclear cells, taken in the third trimester of pregnancy.

This chain's CDR3 is CASSLAPGTGLGTEAFF. In nucleotides, the CDR3 is TGTGCCAGCAGCTTAGCGCCCGGGACAGGGTTGGGAACTGAAGCTTTCTTT. The rearrangement joins TRBV7-8 to TRBJ1-1; TRBD1 aligns across 9 bases. There are 17 residues in the CDR3. CDR1 is SGHVS, CDR2 FQNEAQ, per germline. Unmatched junction bases numbered 10, after V lost 0 bases and J lost 5 bases.